The entry below gives a single TCR beta chain sequence along with its context. The antigen remains undetermined. The data belong to a study of Ad26.COV2.S vaccination and SARS-CoV-2 variants. CDR3 length: 13 residues. V dropped 3 bases and J dropped 0 bases, with 8 bases sitting between them. Germline assignment: CDR1 GTSNPN and CDR2 SVGIG (reference sequence). Noted treatment: roughly 20 received Ad26.COV2.S at low or high dose, single or two shots; 5 received placebo; per-sample allocation not given. The study sampled participants on day 63 after the first vaccine or placebo injection. Some clones are missing from TCRdb's copy, which holds only in-frame ones; the method was immunoSEQ multiplex PCR. The table records about 350,000 clones, roughly 91% of them present only once. General study findings and limits: Participants in the vaccine arm had higher spike-specific TCR breadth; placebo recipients had lower. After vaccination, reports described spike-specific CD8+ and CD4+ T cell responses as showing substantial breadth. Possibly, TCR breadth and depth analyses underestimated total T cell responses.

This receptor was taken from a person between 18 and 65 years old who received the Ad26.COV2.S COVID-19 vaccine or a placebo. The input for sequencing was peripheral blood, taken in a trial of Ad26.COV2.S vaccine versus placebo. This chain uses TRBV30 with TRBJ1-1; D is unresolved. The CDR3 sequence is CAWRASLNTEAFF. In DNA form, the CDR3 reads TGTGCCTGGAGGGCCTCTTTGAACACTGAAGCTTTCTTT.